Included here is one TCR beta chain sequence, with context. The germline CDR1 and CDR2 sequences are SGHNT and YENEEA. The CDR3 is 14 residues long. V was clipped by 7 bases and J by 1 base, with 13 bases between them. Blood sampling was done at baseline, cycle 4 day 1, and cycle 7 day 1. Clones were sequenced by immunoSEQ multiplex PCR, and TCRdb holds only the in-frame ones, with some missing. The sample includes over 55,000 clones, 65% to 85% of them seen just once. These data belong to a study of OX40 agonist ivuxolimab in advanced cancers. Sequencing was performed on CD4+ or CD8+ T cells sorted from blood, taken in a trial of the OX40 agonist ivuxolimab. This receptor was obtained from an adult with an advanced solid tumor such as melanoma, head and neck, liver or kidney cancer. The chain joins TRBV11-3 to TRBJ1-2; possible D gene TRBD1, 6 bases. Here the CDR3 reads CASTGAQDNYGYTF. In nucleotides, the CDR3 is TGTGCCAGCACAGGGGCGCAGGATAACTATGGCTACACCTTC.